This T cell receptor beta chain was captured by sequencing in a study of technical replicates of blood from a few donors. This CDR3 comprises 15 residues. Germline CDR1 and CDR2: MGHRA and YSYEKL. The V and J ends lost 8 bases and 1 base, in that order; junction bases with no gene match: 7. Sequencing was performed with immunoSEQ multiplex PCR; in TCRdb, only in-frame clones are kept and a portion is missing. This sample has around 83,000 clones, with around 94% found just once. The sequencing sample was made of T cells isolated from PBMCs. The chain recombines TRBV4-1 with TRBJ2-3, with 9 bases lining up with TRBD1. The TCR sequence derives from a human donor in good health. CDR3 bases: TGCGCCAGCCGGGACAGGGAACGAGGCACAGATACGCAGTATTTT. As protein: CASRDRERGTDTQYF.